This T cell receptor (beta chain) stems from a study of blood T cell repertoires in COVID-19. On the study more broadly: Both acute and convalescent COVID-19 samples were obtained from the United States, Italy and Spain. Sources were T cells, B-cell-depleted T cells, or PBMCs; the material itself was cDNA or gDNA.

Methods used by the authors: Estimation of nucleated cell counts was performed using reference gene primer amplification. Data came from immunoSEQ multiplex PCR; TCRdb stores just in-frame clones and leaves some out. V and J calls and clone size are given by that table; D and trimming were obtained from the DNA. The sample holds roughly 200,000 clones, over 70% seen once. Sequenced sample: peripheral blood. The clonotype comes from a man in his forties with active or convalescent COVID-19.

CDR3 amino acids: CASSKATKKWGGSPTGELFF. The CDR3 nucleotides are TGTGCCAGCAGCAAAGCTACTAAGAAATGGGGGGGGTCCCCTACCGGGGAGCTGTTTTTT. The chain has TRBV21-1 and TRBJ2-2; TRBD2, the table's D call, lacks a check against the DNA. TRBV21-1 is annotated as a pseudogene. This CDR3 region has 20 residues.